This TCR beta chain was sequenced during a study of T-cell reconstitution after alpha-beta-depleted transplantation in children. Unique molecular identifiers were incorporated during preparation of the TCRbeta library. TCRdb called the PCR reads again in MiXCR, with one record for every CDR3 protein. The top ten clones hold 3.3% of a sample with some 500,000 distinct CDR3 sequences, around 20% of them seen once. This clonotype showed up just once. This may be a read error: a much more frequent sequence differs by one nucleotide. This sample comprised PBMCs from the stem cell graft donor, obtained from the stem cell graft. This receptor was taken from a human donor who donated a stem cell graft to a child with acute lymphoblastic leukemia.

CDR3 region: CASSVNYEQYF. DNA of the CDR3: TGCGCCAGCAGCGTCAACTACGAGCAGTACTTC. The rearrangement joins TRBV5-1 to TRBJ2-7; D call uncertain. This CDR3 has 11 amino acids. Germline loops: CDR1 SGHRS, CDR2 YFSETQ. V was pared by 4 bases and J by 3 bases, with 5 bases between.